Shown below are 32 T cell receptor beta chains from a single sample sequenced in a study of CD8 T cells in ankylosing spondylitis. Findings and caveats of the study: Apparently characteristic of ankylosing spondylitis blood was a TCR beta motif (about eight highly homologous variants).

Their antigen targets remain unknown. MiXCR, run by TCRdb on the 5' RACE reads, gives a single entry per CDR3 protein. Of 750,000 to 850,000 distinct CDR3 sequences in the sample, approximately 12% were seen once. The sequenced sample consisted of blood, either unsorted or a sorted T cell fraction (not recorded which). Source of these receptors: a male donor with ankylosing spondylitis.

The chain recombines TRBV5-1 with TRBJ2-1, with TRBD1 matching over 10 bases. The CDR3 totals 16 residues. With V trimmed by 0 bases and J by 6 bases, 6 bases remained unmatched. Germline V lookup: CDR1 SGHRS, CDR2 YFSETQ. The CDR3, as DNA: TGCGCCAGCAGCTTGGAAGGGGACAGGGGCCCCAATGAGCAGTTCTTC. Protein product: CASSLEGDRGPNEQFF.

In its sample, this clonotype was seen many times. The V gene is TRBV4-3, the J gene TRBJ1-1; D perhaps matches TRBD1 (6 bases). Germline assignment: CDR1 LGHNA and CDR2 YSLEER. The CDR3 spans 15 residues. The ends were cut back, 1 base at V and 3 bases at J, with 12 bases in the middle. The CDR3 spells CASSQVPGEYTEAFF. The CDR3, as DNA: TGCGCCAGCAGCCAAGTACCAGGGGAGTACACTGAAGCTTTCTTT.

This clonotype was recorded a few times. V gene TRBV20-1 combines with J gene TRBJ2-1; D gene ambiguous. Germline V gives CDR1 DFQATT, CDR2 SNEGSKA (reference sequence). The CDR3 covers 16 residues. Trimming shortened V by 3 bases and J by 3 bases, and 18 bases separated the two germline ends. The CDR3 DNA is TGCAGTGCTAGTTTTCGCGTGATTGGGATCTACAATGAGCAGTTCTTC. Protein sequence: CSASFRVIGIYNEQFF.

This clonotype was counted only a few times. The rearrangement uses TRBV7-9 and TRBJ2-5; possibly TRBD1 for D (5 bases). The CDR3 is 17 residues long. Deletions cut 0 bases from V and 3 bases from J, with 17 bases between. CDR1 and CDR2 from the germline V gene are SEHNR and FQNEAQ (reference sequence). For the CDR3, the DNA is TGTGCCAGCAGCTTAGCCGGTGGAACAGGCCCTGAAGAGACCCAGTACTTC. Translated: CASSLAGGTGPEETQYF.

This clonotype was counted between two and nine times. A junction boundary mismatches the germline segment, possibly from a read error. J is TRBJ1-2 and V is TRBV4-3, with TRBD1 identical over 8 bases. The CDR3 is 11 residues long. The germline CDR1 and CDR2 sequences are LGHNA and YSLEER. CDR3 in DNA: TGCGCCAGCAGCCCGGGACAGGCGCCAAACTTC. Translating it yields CASSPGQAPNF.

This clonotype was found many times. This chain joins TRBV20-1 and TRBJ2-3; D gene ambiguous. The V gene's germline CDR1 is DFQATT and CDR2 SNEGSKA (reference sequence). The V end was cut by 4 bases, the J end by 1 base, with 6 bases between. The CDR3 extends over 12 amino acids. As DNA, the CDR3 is TGCAGTGCTATTACTCGCACAGATACGCAGTATTTT. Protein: CSAITRTDTQYF.

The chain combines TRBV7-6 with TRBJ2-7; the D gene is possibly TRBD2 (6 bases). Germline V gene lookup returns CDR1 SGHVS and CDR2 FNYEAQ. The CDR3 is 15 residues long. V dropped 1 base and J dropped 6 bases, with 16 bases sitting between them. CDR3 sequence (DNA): TGTGCCAGCAGCTTAGTCCCTGCGGGAAGCGGCGAGCAGTACTTC. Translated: CASSLVPAGSGEQYF.

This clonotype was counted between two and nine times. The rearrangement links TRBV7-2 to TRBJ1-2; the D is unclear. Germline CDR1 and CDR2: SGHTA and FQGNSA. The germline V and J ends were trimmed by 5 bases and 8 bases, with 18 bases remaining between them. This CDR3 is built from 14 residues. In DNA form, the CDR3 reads TGTGCCAGCAGCCCCAGCCCCGAGACGAGGGGCTACACCTTC. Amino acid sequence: CASSPSPETRGYTF.

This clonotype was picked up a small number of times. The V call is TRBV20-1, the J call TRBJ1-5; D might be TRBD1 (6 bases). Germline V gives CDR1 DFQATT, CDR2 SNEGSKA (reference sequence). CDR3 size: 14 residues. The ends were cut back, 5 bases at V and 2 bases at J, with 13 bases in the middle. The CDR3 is CSAYRESRNQPQHF. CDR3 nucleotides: TGCAGTGCTTACAGGGAATCTCGCAATCAGCCCCAGCATTTT.

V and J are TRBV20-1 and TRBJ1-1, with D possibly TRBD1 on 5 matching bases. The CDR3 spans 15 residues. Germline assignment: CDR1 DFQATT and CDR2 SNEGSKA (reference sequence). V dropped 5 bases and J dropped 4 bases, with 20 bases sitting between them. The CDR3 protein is CSAGSDKPRRTEAFF. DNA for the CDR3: TGCAGTGCTGGATCGGACAAACCCCGCCGCACTGAAGCTTTCTTT.

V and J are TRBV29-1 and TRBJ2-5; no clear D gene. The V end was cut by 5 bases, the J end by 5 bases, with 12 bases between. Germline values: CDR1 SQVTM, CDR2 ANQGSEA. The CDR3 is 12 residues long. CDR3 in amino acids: CSVLEPGETQYF. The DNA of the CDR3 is TGCAGCGTTCTCGAGCCTGGGGAGACCCAGTACTTC.

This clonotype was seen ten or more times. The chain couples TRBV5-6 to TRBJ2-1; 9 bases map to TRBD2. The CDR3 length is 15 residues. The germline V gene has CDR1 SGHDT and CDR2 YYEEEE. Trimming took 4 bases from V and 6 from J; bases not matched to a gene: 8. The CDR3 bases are TGTGCCAGCAGCCCTCTAGCGGGAAAGGGCAATGAGCAGTTCTTC. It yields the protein CASSPLAGKGNEQFF.

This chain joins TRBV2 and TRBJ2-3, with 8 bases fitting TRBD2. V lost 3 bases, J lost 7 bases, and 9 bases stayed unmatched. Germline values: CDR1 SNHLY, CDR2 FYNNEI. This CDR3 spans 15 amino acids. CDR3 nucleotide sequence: TGTGCCAGCAGTGATGGGAGCGGGAGCGGAAATACGCAGTATTTT. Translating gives CASSDGSGSGNTQYF.

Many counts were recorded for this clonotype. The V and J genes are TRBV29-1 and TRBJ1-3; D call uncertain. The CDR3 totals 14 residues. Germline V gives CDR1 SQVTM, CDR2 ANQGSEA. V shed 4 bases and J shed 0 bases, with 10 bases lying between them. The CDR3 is CSVAGQNSGNTIYF. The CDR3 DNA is TGCAGCGTTGCGGGCCAGAACTCTGGAAACACCATATATTTT.

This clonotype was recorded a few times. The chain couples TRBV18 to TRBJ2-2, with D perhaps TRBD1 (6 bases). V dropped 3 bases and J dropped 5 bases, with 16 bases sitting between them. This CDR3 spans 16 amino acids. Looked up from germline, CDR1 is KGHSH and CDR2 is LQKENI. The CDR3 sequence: CASSPTYDRSTGELFF. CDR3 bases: TGTGCCAGCTCACCTACGTACGACAGGTCTACCGGGGAGCTGTTTTTT.

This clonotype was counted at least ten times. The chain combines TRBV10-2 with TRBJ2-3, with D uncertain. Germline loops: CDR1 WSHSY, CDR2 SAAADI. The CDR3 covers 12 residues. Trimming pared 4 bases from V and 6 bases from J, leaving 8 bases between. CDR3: CASSVAPDTQYF. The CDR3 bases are TGCGCCAGCAGTGTAGCACCGGATACGCAGTATTTT.

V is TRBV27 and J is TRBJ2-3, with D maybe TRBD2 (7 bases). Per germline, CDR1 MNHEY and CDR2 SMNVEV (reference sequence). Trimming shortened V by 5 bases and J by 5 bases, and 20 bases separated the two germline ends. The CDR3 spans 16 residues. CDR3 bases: TGTGCCAGCAGTGCGGCCTGGGGAGGGGGGAAAGATACGCAGTATTTT. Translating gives CASSAAWGGGKDTQYF.

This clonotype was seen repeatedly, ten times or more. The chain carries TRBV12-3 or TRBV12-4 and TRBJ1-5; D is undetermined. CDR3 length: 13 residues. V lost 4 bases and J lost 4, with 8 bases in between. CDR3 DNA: TGTGCCAGCAGTTCCAGCTCTAATCAGCCCCAGCATTTT. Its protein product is CASSSSSNQPQHF.

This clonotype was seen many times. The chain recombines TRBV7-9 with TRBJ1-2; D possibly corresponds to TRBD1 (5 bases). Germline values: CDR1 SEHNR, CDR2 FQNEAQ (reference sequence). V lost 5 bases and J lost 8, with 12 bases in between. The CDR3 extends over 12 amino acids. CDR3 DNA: TGTGCCAGCAGCCAAGACAGTAAGGGCTACACCTTC. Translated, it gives CASSQDSKGYTF.

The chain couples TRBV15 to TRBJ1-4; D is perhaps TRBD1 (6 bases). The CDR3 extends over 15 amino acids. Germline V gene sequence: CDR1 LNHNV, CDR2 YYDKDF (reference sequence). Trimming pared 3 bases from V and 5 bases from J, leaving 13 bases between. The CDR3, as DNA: TGTGCCACCAGCAGGGTAATACAGGGAAATGAAAAACTGTTTTTT. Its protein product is CATSRVIQGNEKLFF.

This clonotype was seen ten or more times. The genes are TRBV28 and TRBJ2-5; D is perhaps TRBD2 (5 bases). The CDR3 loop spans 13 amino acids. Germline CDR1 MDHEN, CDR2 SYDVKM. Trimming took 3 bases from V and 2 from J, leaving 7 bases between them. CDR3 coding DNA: TGTGCCAGCAGTTTCACGGGGCAAGAGACCCAGTACTTC. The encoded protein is CASSFTGQETQYF.

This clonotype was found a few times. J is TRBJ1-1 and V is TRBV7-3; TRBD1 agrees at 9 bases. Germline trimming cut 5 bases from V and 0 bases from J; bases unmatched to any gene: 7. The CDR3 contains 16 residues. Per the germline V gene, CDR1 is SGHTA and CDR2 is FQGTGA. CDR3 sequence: CASSPRTGAVNTEAFF. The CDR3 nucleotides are TGTGCCAGCAGCCCCCGGACAGGGGCGGTGAACACTGAAGCTTTCTTT.

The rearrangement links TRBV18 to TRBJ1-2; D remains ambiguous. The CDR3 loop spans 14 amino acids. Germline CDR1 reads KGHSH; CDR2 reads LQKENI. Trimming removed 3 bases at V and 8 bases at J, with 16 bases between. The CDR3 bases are TGTGCCAGCTCACCGTCCCGAGAAATAGGGGGCTACACCTTC. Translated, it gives CASSPSREIGGYTF. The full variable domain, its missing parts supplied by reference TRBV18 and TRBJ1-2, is NAGVMQNPRHLVRRRGQEARLRCSPMKGHSHVYWYRQLPEEGLKFMVYLQKENIIDESGMPKERFSAEFPKEGPSILRIQQVVRGDSAAYFCASSPSREIGGYTFGSGTRLTVV.

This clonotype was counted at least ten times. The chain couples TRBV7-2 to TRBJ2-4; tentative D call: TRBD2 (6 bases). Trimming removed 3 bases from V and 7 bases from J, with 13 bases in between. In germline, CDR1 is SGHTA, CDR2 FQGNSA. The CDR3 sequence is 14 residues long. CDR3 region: CASSLGREFNIQYF. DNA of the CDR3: TGTGCCAGCAGCTTGGGTCGGGAGTTTAACATTCAGTACTTC.

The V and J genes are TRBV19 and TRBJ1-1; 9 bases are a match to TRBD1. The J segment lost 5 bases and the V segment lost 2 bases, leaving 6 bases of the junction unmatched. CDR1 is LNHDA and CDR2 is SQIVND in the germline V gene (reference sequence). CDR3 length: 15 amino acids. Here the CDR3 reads CASSIPRTGVTEAFF. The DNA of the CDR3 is TGTGCCAGTAGTATACCCCGGACAGGGGTAACTGAAGCTTTCTTT.

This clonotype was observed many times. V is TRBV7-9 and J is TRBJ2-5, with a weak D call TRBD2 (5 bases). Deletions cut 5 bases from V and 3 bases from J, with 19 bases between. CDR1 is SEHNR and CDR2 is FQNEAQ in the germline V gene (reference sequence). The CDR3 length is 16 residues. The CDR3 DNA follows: TGTGCCAGCAGCGCAATCGTAGCGAGGGAAGAAGAGACCCAGTACTTC. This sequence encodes CASSAIVAREEETQYF. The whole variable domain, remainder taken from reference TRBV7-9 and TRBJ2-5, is DTGVSQNPRHKITKRGQNVTFRCDPISEHNRLYWYRQTLGQGPEFLTYFQNEAQLEKSRLLSDRFSAERPKGSFSTLEIQRTEQGDSAMYLCASSAIVAREEETQYFGPGTRLLVL.

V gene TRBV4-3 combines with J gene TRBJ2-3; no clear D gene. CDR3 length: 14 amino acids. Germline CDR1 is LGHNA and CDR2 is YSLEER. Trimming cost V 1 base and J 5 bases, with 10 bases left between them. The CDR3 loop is CASSQGFGLDTQYF. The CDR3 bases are TGCGCCAGCAGCCAAGGATTCGGCCTAGATACGCAGTATTTT.

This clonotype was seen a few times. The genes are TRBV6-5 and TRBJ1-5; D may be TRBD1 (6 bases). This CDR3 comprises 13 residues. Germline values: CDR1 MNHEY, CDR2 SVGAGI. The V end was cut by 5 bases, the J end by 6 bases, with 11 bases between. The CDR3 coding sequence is TGTGCCAGCAGTCACAGGGCTGGTCAGCCCCAGCATTTT. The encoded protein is CASSHRAGQPQHF.

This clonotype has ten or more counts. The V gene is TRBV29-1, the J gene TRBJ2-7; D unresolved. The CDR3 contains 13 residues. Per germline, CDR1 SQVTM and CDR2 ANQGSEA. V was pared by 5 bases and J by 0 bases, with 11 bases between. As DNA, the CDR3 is TGCAGCGTTAAGGGCAGGCTCTCCTACGAGCAGTACTTC. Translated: CSVKGRLSYEQYF.

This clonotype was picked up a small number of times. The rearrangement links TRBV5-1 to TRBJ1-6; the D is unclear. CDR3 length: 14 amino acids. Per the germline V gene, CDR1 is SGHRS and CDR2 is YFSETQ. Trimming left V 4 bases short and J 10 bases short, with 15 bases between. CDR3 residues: CASSIGRAHSPLHF. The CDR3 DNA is TGCGCCAGCAGCATCGGTCGAGCCCACTCACCCCTCCACTTT.

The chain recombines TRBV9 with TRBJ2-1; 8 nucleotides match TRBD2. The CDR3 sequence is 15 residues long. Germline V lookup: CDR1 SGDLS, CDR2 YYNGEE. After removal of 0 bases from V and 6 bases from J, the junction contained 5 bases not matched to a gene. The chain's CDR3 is CASSVVGGGFNEQFF. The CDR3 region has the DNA TGTGCCAGCAGCGTAGTCGGGGGGGGCTTCAATGAGCAGTTCTTC.

The CDR3 protein is CASSFWGTGELFF. Written as DNA, the CDR3 is TGTGCCAGCAGCTTTTGGGGGACCGGGGAGCTGTTTTTT. This chain uses TRBV7-3 with TRBJ2-2; D may match TRBD1 or TRBD2 (5 bases each). The CDR3 spans 13 residues. V lost 3 bases and J lost 5, with 7 bases in between. The germline V gene has CDR1 SGHTA and CDR2 FQGTGA.